The 10 T cell receptor beta chains below all came from one sample that was sequenced in a study of blood T cell repertoires in COVID-19. Sequencing used immunoSEQ multiplex PCR; TCRdb keeps in-frame clones, though not all of them. The table lists about 56,000 clones, around 80% of them singletons. The sequenced sample consisted of peripheral blood. Source of these receptors: a woman of 80 years or more with acute or convalescent COVID-19.

The J gene is TRBJ1-2, the V gene TRBV2, with 9 bases aligning to TRBD1. V shed 4 bases and J 6 bases; nucleotides not matched to a gene: 6. There are 14 residues in the CDR3. The V gene's germline CDR1 is SNHLY and CDR2 FYNNEI. This CDR3 is CASSGGQGMNGYTF. The CDR3 nucleotides read TGTGCCAGCAGTGGGGGACAGGGTATGAATGGCTACACCTTC. The entire variable domain, with the rest obtained from reference TRBV2 and TRBJ1-2, is as follows: EPEVTQTPSHQVTQMGQEVILRCVPISNHLYFYWYRQILGQKVEFLVSFYNNEISEKSEIFDDQFSVERPDGSNFTLKIRSTKLEDSAMYFCASSGGQGMNGYTFGSGTRLTVV.

A few counts support this clone. The rearrangement uses TRBV6-5 and TRBJ1-6; maybe TRBD1 (6 bases). The germline V and J ends were trimmed by 5 bases and 9 bases, with 11 bases remaining between them. Per the germline V gene, CDR1 is MNHEY and CDR2 is SVGAGI. The CDR3 runs 13 residues. The CDR3 DNA reads as TGTGCCAGCAGTCCCGACAGGACTTCACCCCTCCACTTT. It codes for CASSPDRTSPLHF.

J is TRBJ2-5 and V is TRBV14, with a weak D call TRBD2 (6 bases). Germline CDR1 reads SGHDN; CDR2 reads FVKESK. The ends were cut back, 4 bases at V and 6 bases at J, with 18 bases in the middle. The length of the CDR3 is 15 residues. The CDR3 region is CASSRRDSAHQTQYF. In DNA, the CDR3 is TGTGCCAGCAGCCGACGGGACTCAGCGCATCAGACCCAGTACTTC.

J is TRBJ1-3 and V is TRBV27; maybe TRBD1 (6 bases). The V end lost 7 bases, the J end lost 1 base, and 11 bases lay between the germline ends. The CDR3 is 14 residues long. Germline V CDR1 and CDR2: MNHEY, SMNVEV (reference sequence). For the CDR3, the DNA is TGTGCCAGCAAGGGGGTAGGGTCTGGAAACACCATATATTTT. This encodes CASKGVGSGNTIYF.

The rearrangement links TRBV12-3 or TRBV12-4 to TRBJ1-2; 9 nucleotides match TRBD1. V was clipped by 5 bases and J by 8 bases; unmatched bases: 6. This CDR3 has 13 residues. As DNA, the CDR3 is TGTGCCAGCAGTCCACAGGGGGCGAGGGGCTACACCTTC. Its protein is CASSPQGARGYTF.

CDR3 amino acids: CASSQETGLSPLHF. The CDR3 DNA sequence: TGTGCCAGCAGCCAAGAAACAGGTCTTTCACCCCTCCACTTT. The chain joins TRBV11-2 to TRBJ1-6, with D maybe TRBD1 (5 bases). The ends were cut back, 5 bases at V and 9 bases at J, with 14 bases in the middle. Germline V gives CDR1 SGHAT, CDR2 FQNNGV. CDR3 size: 14 residues.

The chain links TRBV7-9 to TRBJ1-1, with D uncertain. V lost 1 base and J 0 bases, leaving 9 bases between the germline ends. CDR3 length: 15 residues. Germline-derived CDR1 and CDR2 are SEHNR and FQNEAQ (reference sequence). Here the CDR3 reads CASSLDRFMNTEAFF. The CDR3 DNA reads TGTGCCAGCAGCTTAGACAGATTCATGAACACTGAAGCTTTCTTT.

V is TRBV5-1 and J is TRBJ1-2; TRBD1 is a possible D gene (5 bases). The germline V gene has CDR1 SGHRS and CDR2 YFSETQ. V was trimmed by 1 base and J by 8 bases, leaving 18 bases between them. CDR3 length: 15 residues. The CDR3 sequence is CASSLPRKGDEGYTF. In DNA, the CDR3 is TGCGCCAGCAGCTTGCCCCGGAAAGGGGATGAAGGCTACACCTTC.

V usage is TRBV11-3 and J usage is TRBJ2-3, with TRBD1 identical over 10 bases. The CDR3 extends over 16 amino acids. Germline V lookup: CDR1 SGHNT, CDR2 YENEEA. V lost 4 bases and J lost 1; bases outside the gene matches: 5. CDR3 DNA sequence: TGTGCCAGCAGCTCGGGACAGGGGAGGGGCACAGATACGCAGTATTTT. This gives the protein CASSSGQGRGTDTQYF.

The chain couples TRBV27 to TRBJ2-2; the D gene is possibly TRBD1 (6 bases). Germline CDR1 MNHEY, CDR2 SMNVEV (reference sequence). CDR3 length: 16 amino acids. V lost 10 bases and J 2 bases, leaving 20 bases between the germline ends. The CDR3 region is CATRGSRGANTGELFF. The CDR3 region has the DNA TGTGCCACCAGAGGGTCCAGGGGCGCTAACACCGGGGAGCTGTTTTTT.